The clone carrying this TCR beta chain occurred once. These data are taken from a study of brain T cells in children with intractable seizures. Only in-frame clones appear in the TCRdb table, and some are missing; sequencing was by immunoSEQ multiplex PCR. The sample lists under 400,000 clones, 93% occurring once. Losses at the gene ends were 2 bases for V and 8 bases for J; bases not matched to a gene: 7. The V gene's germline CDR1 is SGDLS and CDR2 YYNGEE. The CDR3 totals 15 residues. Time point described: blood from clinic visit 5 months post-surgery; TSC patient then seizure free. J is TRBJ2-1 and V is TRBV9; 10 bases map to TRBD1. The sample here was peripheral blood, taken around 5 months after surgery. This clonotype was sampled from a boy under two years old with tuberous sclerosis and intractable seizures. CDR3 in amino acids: CASSVGTGAPHEQFF. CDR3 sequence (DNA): TGTGCCAGCAGCGTTGGGACAGGGGCCCCCCATGAGCAGTTCTTC. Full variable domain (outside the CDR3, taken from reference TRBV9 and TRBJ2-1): DSGVTQTPKHLITATGQRVTLRCSPRSGDLSVYWYQQSLDQGLQFLIQYYNGEERAKGNILERFSAQQFPDLHSELNLSSLELGDSALYFCASSVGTGAPHEQFFGPGTRLTVL.